Listed here are 23 T cell receptor beta chains from one sample, sequenced in a study of technical replicates of blood from several donors. The protocol was immunoSEQ multiplex PCR, while the TCRdb copy is restricted to in-frame clones and leaves out a portion. Of under 80,000 clones in the sample, roughly 86% were seen once. What was sequenced was PBMCs. These receptors originate from a human donor in good health. Some clones in this sample may be carry-over from other donors' samples.

This clone appeared many times. The CDR3 sequence: CASSQAGEPSDTQYF. CDR3 nucleotides: TGTGCCAGCAGCCAAGCCGGGGAACCCTCAGATACGCAGTATTTT. V gene TRBV4-2 combines with J gene TRBJ2-3, with a tentative D call TRBD2 (5 bases). This CDR3 region has 15 residues. CDR1 is LGHNA, CDR2 YNFKEQ, per germline. V lost 1 base and J 4 bases, leaving 12 bases between the germline ends.

V and J are TRBV5-4 and TRBJ2-5; no clear D gene. CDR1 and CDR2 (germline): SGHNT, YYREEE (reference sequence). The CDR3 runs to 14 residues. V was clipped by 2 bases and J by 4 bases, with 12 bases between them. The CDR3 region has the DNA TGTGCCAGCAGCTTTACGGGTGTGGGAGAGACCCAGTACTTC. It yields the protein CASSFTGVGETQYF. The full variable domain, its missing parts supplied by reference TRBV5-4 and TRBJ2-5, is ETGVTQSPTHLIKTRGQQVTLRCSSQSGHNTVSWYQQALGQGPQFIFQYYREEENGRGNFPPRFSGLQFPNYSSELNVNALELDDSALYLCASSFTGVGETQYFGPGTRLLVL.

The chain uses TRBV2 and TRBJ1-2; D is ambiguous. This CDR3 contains 13 residues. The ends were cut back, 4 bases at V and 0 bases at J, with 6 bases in the middle. Germline V gene lookup returns CDR1 SNHLY and CDR2 FYNNEI. The CDR3 DNA reads TGTGCCAGCAGTGTGGACTCTAACTATGGCTACACCTTC. Translation: CASSVDSNYGYTF.

This chain links TRBV4-2 with TRBJ2-7; D is perhaps TRBD2 (5 bases). The CDR3 has 15 residues. V lost 0 bases and J 3 bases, leaving 12 bases between the germline ends. CDR1 is LGHNA, CDR2 YNFKEQ, per germline. The chain's CDR3 is CASSQEWTGFYEQYF. The CDR3 DNA is TGTGCCAGCAGCCAAGAATGGACTGGATTCTACGAGCAGTACTTC.

The chain couples TRBV19 to TRBJ1-1; 10 bases agree with TRBD1. Per germline, CDR1 LNHDA and CDR2 SQIVND (reference sequence). The junction had 12 bases not matched to a gene; V was cut back by 1 base and J by 4 bases. This CDR3 has 18 amino acids. The CDR3 coding sequence is TGTGCCAGTAGTATAGGCTTCCTACGGGACAGGGGTTCCACTGAAGCTTTCTTT. Protein product: CASSIGFLRDRGSTEAFF.

V and J are TRBV7-2 and TRBJ2-7; 7 bases align to TRBD2. This CDR3 is 14 amino acids long. V lost 5 bases to trimming and J lost 2 bases; unmatched junction nucleotides: 6. Germline V gives CDR1 SGHTA, CDR2 FQGNSA. The CDR3 DNA follows: TGTGCCAGCAGCCCCTACCGGGAGGCCTACGAGCAGTACTTC. This sequence encodes CASSPYREAYEQYF. The full variable domain, its missing parts supplied by reference TRBV7-2 and TRBJ2-7, is GAGVSQSPSNKVTEKGKDVELRCDPISGHTALYWYRQSLGQGLEFLIYFQGNSAPDKSGLPSDRFSAERTGGSVSTLTIQRTQQEDSAVYLCASSPYREAYEQYFGPGTRLTVT.

This clone occurred once. The chain employs TRBV6-5 and TRBJ1-4; no definite D call. CDR1 is MNHEY and CDR2 is SVGAGI in the germline V gene. V was pared by 0 bases and J by 5 bases, with 10 bases between. The length of the CDR3 is 15 residues. The CDR3 loop reads CASSYSSGINEKLFF. The DNA of the CDR3 is TGTGCCAGCAGTTACTCATCGGGGATAAATGAAAAACTGTTTTTT.

The chain has TRBV4-3 and TRBJ2-7, with 8 nucleotides matching TRBD2. Germline loops: CDR1 LGHNA, CDR2 YSLEER. V shed 2 bases, J shed 2 bases, and the junction held 5 bases outside the gene matches. The CDR3 covers 15 residues. CDR3 DNA sequence: TGCGCCAGCAGCCAACAAAGCGGGAGTCCCTACGAGCAGTACTTC. Residues: CASSQQSGSPYEQYF.

The genes are TRBV6-5 and TRBJ1-1, with D possibly matching TRBD1 (6 bases). V was trimmed by 0 bases and J by 8 bases, leaving 10 bases between them. This CDR3 comprises 13 residues. Germline CDR1 MNHEY, CDR2 SVGAGI. Here the CDR3 reads CASSYSYQGEAFF. The DNA for the CDR3 is TGTGCCAGCAGTTACTCGTATCAGGGGGAAGCTTTCTTT.

The chain recombines TRBV2 with TRBJ2-7; 8 nucleotides align to TRBD2. The CDR3 loop spans 13 amino acids. Per the germline V gene, CDR1 is SNHLY and CDR2 is FYNNEI. V was clipped by 3 bases and J by 7 bases; unmatched bases: 5. This chain's CDR3 is CASSELAGREQYF. The DNA of the CDR3 is TGTGCCAGCAGTGAGCTAGCGGGCCGGGAGCAGTACTTC.

V usage is TRBV15 and J usage is TRBJ2-7; no reliable D call. Germline V CDR1 and CDR2: LNHNV, YYDKDF (reference sequence). CDR3 length equals 16 residues. Trimming took off 0 bases at V and 5 bases at J, with 17 bases between the two ends. The CDR3, as DNA: TGTGCCACCAGCAGAGATCGGCCGGGTATGTTCAACGAGCAGTACTTC. It translates to CATSRDRPGMFNEQYF. Based on the CDR3 plus reference TRBV15 and TRBJ2-7, the full variable domain is DAMVIQNPRYQVTQFGKPVTLSCSQTLNHNVMYWYQQKSSQAPKLLFHYYDKDFNNEADTPDNFQSRRPNTSFCFLDIRSPGLGDTAMYLCATSRDRPGMFNEQYFGPGTRLTVT.

The CDR3 DNA reads as TGTGCCATCAGTGAGTCGGAGGGCGGGCCCCTCCACTTT. Translating it yields CAISESEGGPLHF. This chain connects TRBV10-3 to TRBJ1-6; D not certain. Germline lookup yields CDR1 ENHRY and CDR2 SYGVKD. The CDR3 is 13 amino acids. Trimming removed 0 bases from V and 13 bases from J, with 10 bases in between.

The V call is TRBV7-8, the J call TRBJ1-4; TRBD1 matches 8 bases. The CDR3 length is 14 residues. The germline V gene has CDR1 SGHVS and CDR2 FQNEAQ. V was clipped by 5 bases and J by 4 bases; unmatched bases: 3. The CDR3 spells CASSNRGINEKLFF. The CDR3 nucleotides read TGTGCCAGCAGCAACAGGGGGATTAATGAAAAACTGTTTTTT.

In this sample, this clone turned up a few times. The chain is built from TRBV19 and TRBJ2-7; D might be TRBD2 (5 bases). The CDR3 is made up of 13 amino acids. The V gene lost 3 bases and the J gene lost 7 bases, with 13 bases spanning the gap. The germline gives CDR1 LNHDA, CDR2 SQIVND (reference sequence). CDR3 coding DNA: TGTGCCAGTAGTATGCGAGAGGGAAGTGAGCAGTACTTC. It specifies CASSMREGSEQYF.

The genes are TRBV5-4 and TRBJ1-1; 9 bases are shared with TRBD1. CDR1 SGHNT and CDR2 YYREEE come from the germline V gene (reference sequence). V was pared by 4 bases and J by 6 bases, with 7 bases of the junction left unmatched. The CDR3 is 14 amino acids. Here the CDR3 reads CASSRRDRAPEAFF. The CDR3 bases are TGTGCCAGCAGCAGGAGGGACAGGGCGCCTGAAGCTTTCTTT.

V is TRBV19 and J is TRBJ2-7, with D perhaps matching TRBD1 (5 bases). The CDR3 has 15 amino acids. Between the trimmed V and J ends, which lost 3 bases and 1 base, there was a span of 13 bases. The V gene's germline CDR1 is LNHDA and CDR2 SQIVND (reference sequence). Here the CDR3 reads CASSITTESSYEQYF. The CDR3, as DNA: TGTGCCAGTAGTATTACGACAGAGAGTTCCTACGAGCAGTACTTC.

The chain carries TRBV6-5 and TRBJ1-1; 7 nucleotides line up with TRBD1. The CDR3 runs to 11 residues. Germline trimming cut 8 bases from V and 4 bases from J; bases unmatched to any gene: 1. In germline, CDR1 is MNHEY, CDR2 SVGAGI. The CDR3 here is CASEGATEAFF. DNA for the CDR3: TGTGCCAGCGAGGGGGCCACTGAAGCTTTCTTT.

This clone was observed once. The chain joins TRBV30 to TRBJ2-5, with a possible D match to TRBD2 (6 bases). Trimming shortened V by 4 bases and J by 4 bases, and 7 bases separated the two germline ends. The CDR3 has 11 amino acids. CDR1 GTSNPN and CDR2 SVGIG come from the germline V gene (reference sequence). The CDR3 nucleotides are TGTGCCTGGATGGGAGGAGAGACCCAGTACTTC. Its protein product is CAWMGGETQYF.

The J gene is TRBJ1-1, the V gene TRBV4-3; D unresolved. The CDR3 spans 14 residues. V was cut by 2 bases and J by 0 bases, with 7 bases left in between. CDR1 is LGHNA, CDR2 YSLEER, per germline. The CDR3 sequence: CASSQQHMNTEAFF. For the CDR3, the DNA is TGCGCCAGCAGCCAACAACACATGAACACTGAAGCTTTCTTT.

This clone has a single count. This chain joins TRBV29-1 and TRBJ1-1; TRBD1 might be the D (6 bases). CDR3 length: 12 amino acids. Deletions cut 7 bases from V and 1 base from J, with 10 bases between. Germline CDR1 SQVTM, CDR2 ANQGSEA. Here the CDR3 reads CSAARGNTEAFF. CDR3 sequence (DNA): TGCAGCGCCGCCAGGGGGAACACTGAAGCTTTCTTT.

The gene calls are TRBV11-2 and TRBJ2-5; 10 bases align to TRBD1. The germline V gene encodes CDR1 SGHAT and CDR2 FQNNGV. The CDR3 has 14 residues. Losses at the gene ends were 5 bases for V and 7 bases for J; bases not matched to a gene: 7. CDR3 loop: CASSPRQGAPTQYF. CDR3 sequence (DNA): TGTGCCAGCAGCCCCAGACAGGGGGCCCCGACCCAGTACTTC.

V usage is TRBV18 and J usage is TRBJ1-2; D gene ambiguous. V lost 0 bases and J 8 bases, leaving 19 bases between the germline ends. The CDR3 length is 16 residues. Germline CDR1 reads KGHSH; CDR2 reads LQKENI. DNA of the CDR3: TGTGCCAGCTCACCACCGGACCGAGCAGCGGCGGGCGGCTACACCTTC. Translated, it gives CASSPPDRAAAGGYTF. Variable domain in full (rest from reference TRBV18 and TRBJ1-2): NAGVMQNPRHLVRRRGQEARLRCSPMKGHSHVYWYRQLPEEGLKFMVYLQKENIIDESGMPKERFSAEFPKEGPSILRIQQVVRGDSAAYFCASSPPDRAAAGGYTFGSGTRLTVV.

As DNA, the CDR3 is TGCGCCAGCAGCCAAGAATGGACAGGGCAAGAGACCCAGTACTTC. It codes for CASSQEWTGQETQYF. The chain uses TRBV4-1 and TRBJ2-5; 8 nucleotides match TRBD1. V was pared by 0 bases and J by 2 bases, with 2 bases of the junction left unmatched. Germline V gene lookup returns CDR1 MGHRA and CDR2 YSYEKL. This CDR3 has 15 amino acids.